What follows are 20 T cell receptor beta chains derived from one specimen sequenced in a study of blood T cell repertoires in COVID-19. Clones were sequenced by immunoSEQ multiplex PCR, and TCRdb holds only the in-frame ones, with some missing. There are approximately 250,000 clones in the sample; approximately 80% occur only once, and 7.4% lies in the top ten. The material sequenced was peripheral blood. The receptor source for this set is a woman in her forties or fifties with acute or convalescent COVID-19.

The rearrangement uses TRBV7-9 and TRBJ2-5; 11 bases fit TRBD2. The J segment lost 5 bases and the V segment lost 5 bases, leaving 7 bases of the junction unmatched. The CDR3 contains 15 residues. In germline, CDR1 is SEHNR, CDR2 FQNEAQ (reference sequence). The CDR3 region has the DNA TGTGCCAGCAGCCCTACTAGCGGGAGAAGGGAGACCCAGTACTTC. Translating gives CASSPTSGRRETQYF.

The chain has TRBV20-1 and TRBJ2-3; TRBD2 might be the D (6 bases). The germline CDR1 and CDR2 sequences are DFQATT and SNEGSKA (reference sequence). Trimming took 3 bases from V and 1 from J, leaving 14 bases between them. The CDR3 sequence is 15 residues long. The DNA for the CDR3 is TGCAGTGCTAGTAGCGCTAGCGACGGCACAGATACGCAGTATTTT. This sequence encodes CSASSASDGTDTQYF.

The rearrangement joins TRBV28 to TRBJ1-1, with TRBD1 matching 9 bases. CDR1 is MDHEN and CDR2 is SYDVKM in the germline V gene. The V and J ends lost 2 bases and 4 bases, in that order; junction bases with no gene match: 5. The CDR3 covers 15 residues. CDR3 sequence: CASSLPDRGGTEAFF. CDR3 in DNA: TGTGCCAGCAGTTTACCGGACAGGGGAGGCACTGAAGCTTTCTTT.

The chain recombines TRBV19 with TRBJ1-2; D perhaps matches TRBD1 (6 bases). CDR1 LNHDA and CDR2 SQIVND come from the germline V gene (reference sequence). The V end was cut by 5 bases, the J end by 0 bases, with 10 bases between. The CDR3 runs to 14 residues. The CDR3 region has the DNA TGTGCCAGTAGTCCTCGGACAGCTAACTATGGCTACACCTTC. Its protein product is CASSPRTANYGYTF.

This chain connects TRBV3-1 (or the pseudogene TRBV3-2) to TRBJ2-3, with unresolved D. The CDR3 totals 12 residues. The germline V gene has CDR1 LGHDT and CDR2 YNNKEL (reference sequence). Trimming shortened V by 7 bases and J by 6 bases, and 11 bases separated the two germline ends. This CDR3 is CASTSQRDTQYF. The CDR3 DNA is TGTGCCAGCACTTCCCAGAGGGATACGCAGTATTTT.

This clone was picked up a small number of times. V is TRBV9 and J is TRBJ2-7; D gene uncertain. The CDR3 runs 14 residues. Germline V CDR1 and CDR2: SGDLS, YYNGEE. Trimming removed 0 bases at V and 0 bases at J, with 7 bases between. CDR3 sequence reads: CASSVAVSSYEQYF. CDR3 DNA: TGTGCCAGCAGCGTAGCAGTCAGCTCCTACGAGCAGTACTTC. The full variable domain, its missing parts supplied by reference TRBV9 and TRBJ2-7, is DSGVTQTPKHLITATGQRVTLRCSPRSGDLSVYWYQQSLDQGLQFLIQYYNGEERAKGNILERFSAQQFPDLHSELNLSSLELGDSALYFCASSVAVSSYEQYFGPGTRLTVT.

The genes are TRBV7-8 and TRBJ2-4; D unclear. Germline CDR1 SGHVS, CDR2 FQNEAQ. The V gene lost 3 bases and the J gene lost 8 bases, with 8 bases spanning the gap. This CDR3 is built from 12 residues. The CDR3 bases are TGTGCCAGCAGCTTCGACTCGGACATTCAGTACTTC. Its translation: CASSFDSDIQYF.

V and J are TRBV5-6 and TRBJ2-2; D perhaps matches TRBD2 (6 bases). CDR1 SGHDT and CDR2 YYEEEE come from the germline V gene. With 4 bases removed from V and 4 bases from J, the gap between germline ends came to 17 bases. This CDR3 has 16 amino acids. The CDR3 DNA sequence: TGTGCCAGCAGCGTACTGCGCGGGGTGAGCACCGGGGAGCTGTTTTTT. Residues: CASSVLRGVSTGELFF.

This clone is a singleton in its sample. V gene TRBV19 combines with J gene TRBJ2-5, with 8 bases matching TRBD2. Germline lookup yields CDR1 LNHDA and CDR2 SQIVND (reference sequence). The CDR3 spans 13 residues. The J segment lost 9 bases and the V segment lost 6 bases, leaving 9 bases of the junction unmatched. In nucleotides, the CDR3 is TGTGCCAGTAGCCTTGGGCGGGGGGAGGCCCAGTACTTC. Residues: CASSLGRGEAQYF.

This chain connects TRBV2 to TRBJ2-3; D uncertain. The CDR3 runs to 12 residues. V was clipped by 10 bases and J by 2 bases, with 10 bases between them. The germline V gene encodes CDR1 SNHLY and CDR2 FYNNEI. The CDR3 nucleotides read TGTGCCAACTTCCTAGACACAGATACGCAGTATTTT. It specifies CANFLDTDTQYF.

This chain joins TRBV21-1 and TRBJ2-7; the listed D gene, TRBD1, was not tested against the DNA. TRBV21-1 is termed a pseudogene. The CDR3 has 12 amino acids. The CDR3, as DNA: TGTGCCAGCAGCAACCACAGGAAAAGGCAGTACTTC. This codes for CASSNHRKRQYF.

The chain recombines TRBV7-9 with TRBJ2-5, with a weak D call TRBD1 (6 bases). The germline V gene encodes CDR1 SEHNR and CDR2 FQNEAQ (reference sequence). This CDR3 has 16 residues. The V end lost 5 bases, the J end lost 4 bases, and 20 bases lay between the germline ends. CDR3 DNA sequence: TGTGCCAGCAGCCCACAGGGTTTAAGGGGCCGAGAGACCCAGTACTTC. Protein product: CASSPQGLRGRETQYF.

This rearrangement joins TRBV10-3 to TRBJ2-1, with TRBD1 matching 9 bases. Per germline, CDR1 ENHRY and CDR2 SYGVKD. V lost 6 bases, J lost 4 bases, and 10 bases stayed unmatched. The CDR3 totals 16 residues. The DNA of the CDR3 is TGTGCCATCAGGGGGGAGGACAGGGGCGAGTACAATGAGCAGTTCTTC. It is translated as CAIRGEDRGEYNEQFF.

The chain joins TRBV7-2 to TRBJ2-7; 7 bases agree with TRBD1. Per germline, CDR1 SGHTA and CDR2 FQGNSA. With V trimmed by 5 bases and J by 4 bases, 11 bases remained unmatched. The CDR3 loop spans 15 amino acids. The DNA of the CDR3 is TGTGCCAGCAGCACAGACAGGGACGCGGTTTACGAGCAGTACTTC. It is translated as CASSTDRDAVYEQYF.

This rearrangement joins TRBV7-9 to TRBJ2-6; TRBD2 is a possible D gene (6 bases). Germline loops: CDR1 SEHNR, CDR2 FQNEAQ (reference sequence). The CDR3 runs 14 residues. V was trimmed by 3 bases and J by 3 bases, leaving 6 bases between them. The CDR3, as DNA: TGTGCCAGCAGCTTGGGAGGTGGGGCCAACGTCCTGACTTTC. Translated: CASSLGGGANVLTF.

The chain employs TRBV19 and TRBJ2-5; 9 nucleotides match TRBD1. The CDR3 spans 15 residues. V shed 1 base and J 8 bases; nucleotides not matched to a gene: 8. The V gene's germline CDR1 is LNHDA and CDR2 SQIVND (reference sequence). As DNA, the CDR3 is TGTGCCAGTAGTATAGCCGAGGGACAGGGTAAAACCCAGTACTTC. Translating gives CASSIAEGQGKTQYF.

In DNA, the CDR3 is TGTGCCAGCAGAAACCTAGCGGGAACTGGCGAGCAGTACTTC. It codes for CASRNLAGTGEQYF. V and J are TRBV5-6 and TRBJ2-7, with 9 bases fitting TRBD2. V shed 5 bases, J shed 6 bases, and the junction held 9 bases outside the gene matches. The germline V gene has CDR1 SGHDT and CDR2 YYEEEE. The CDR3 has 14 amino acids.

This clone was observed a few times. This rearrangement joins TRBV3-1 (or the pseudogene TRBV3-2) to TRBJ2-7; D possibly corresponds to TRBD1 (5 bases). The germline V gene encodes CDR1 LGHDT and CDR2 YNNKEL (reference sequence). V was pared by 1 base and J by 4 bases, with 8 bases between. CDR3 length: 13 residues. The CDR3 sequence is CASSQGQIYEQYF. CDR3 bases: TGTGCCAGCAGCCAAGGACAGATTTACGAGCAGTACTTC.

The chain recombines TRBV30 with TRBJ2-7; D is unresolved. V dropped 3 bases and J dropped 0 bases, with 6 bases sitting between them. CDR3 length: 12 residues. Germline CDR1 GTSNPN, CDR2 SVGIG (reference sequence). Here the CDR3 reads CAWRDISYEQYF. In DNA form, the CDR3 reads TGTGCCTGGAGAGACATCTCCTACGAGCAGTACTTC.

The chain carries TRBV28 and TRBJ1-6, with a possible D match to TRBD1 (5 bases). Trimming took off 5 bases at V and 8 bases at J, with 22 bases between the two ends. CDR1 is MDHEN, CDR2 SYDVKM, per germline. The CDR3 sequence is 17 residues long. CDR3 DNA: TGTGCCAGCAGTGCAGGCCTCCGGGACTGGACCTATTCACCCCTCCACTTT. The encoded protein is CASSAGLRDWTYSPLHF.